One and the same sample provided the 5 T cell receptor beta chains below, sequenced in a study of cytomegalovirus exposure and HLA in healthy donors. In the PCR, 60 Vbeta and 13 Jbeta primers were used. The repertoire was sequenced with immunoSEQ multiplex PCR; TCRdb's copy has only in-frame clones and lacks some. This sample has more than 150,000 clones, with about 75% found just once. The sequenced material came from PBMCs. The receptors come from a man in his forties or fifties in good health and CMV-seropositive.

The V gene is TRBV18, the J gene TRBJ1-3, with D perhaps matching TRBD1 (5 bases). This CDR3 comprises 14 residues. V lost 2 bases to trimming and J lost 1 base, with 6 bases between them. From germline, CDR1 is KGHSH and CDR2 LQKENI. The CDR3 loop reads CASSPDRSGNTIYF. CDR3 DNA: TGTGCCAGCTCACCAGACAGATCTGGAAACACCATATATTTT.

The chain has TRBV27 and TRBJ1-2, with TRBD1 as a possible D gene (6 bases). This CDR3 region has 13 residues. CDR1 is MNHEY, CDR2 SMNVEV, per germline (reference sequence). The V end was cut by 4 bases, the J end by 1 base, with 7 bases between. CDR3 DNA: TGTGCCAGCAGTTGGGACATTAACTATGGCTACACCTTC. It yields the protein CASSWDINYGYTF.

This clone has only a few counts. CDR3 nucleotides: TGTGCCAGCACCAAACCCGGGGACACTGAAGCTTTCTTT. Translated, it gives CASTKPGDTEAFF. This chain connects TRBV6-6 to TRBJ1-1; D not resolved. This CDR3 comprises 13 residues. CDR1 is MNHNY and CDR2 is SVGAGI in the germline V gene (reference sequence). Trimming left V 7 bases short and J 3 bases short, with 12 bases between.

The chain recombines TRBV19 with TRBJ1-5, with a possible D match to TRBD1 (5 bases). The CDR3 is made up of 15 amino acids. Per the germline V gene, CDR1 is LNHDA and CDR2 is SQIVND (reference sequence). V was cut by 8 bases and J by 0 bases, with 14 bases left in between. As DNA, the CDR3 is TGTGCCAGTGGCTCAGGGTTGAGTAGCAATCAGCCCCAGCATTTT. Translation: CASGSGLSSNQPQHF.

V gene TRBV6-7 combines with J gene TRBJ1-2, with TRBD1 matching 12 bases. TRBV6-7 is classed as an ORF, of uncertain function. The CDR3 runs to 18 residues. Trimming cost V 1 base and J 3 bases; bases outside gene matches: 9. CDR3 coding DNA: TGTGCCAGCAGTTACTTACTGGGACAGGGGGCCTTCTACTATGGCTACACCTTC. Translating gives CASSYLLGQGAFYYGYTF.